One sample yielded the 19 T cell receptor beta chains listed below, sequenced in a study of blood T cell repertoires in COVID-19. Data came from immunoSEQ multiplex PCR; TCRdb stores just in-frame clones and leaves some out. The sample consists of about 300,000 clones, about 88% of them appearing once. Sequencing input: peripheral blood. All receptors come from a human donor with COVID-19, enrolled during active disease. The donor label of this sample is uncertain.

The chain uses TRBV7-6 and TRBJ1-4; 7 nucleotides line up with TRBD1. V gave up 5 bases and J gave up 4 bases; unmatched junction bases: 7. The CDR3 is 15 residues long. Germline values: CDR1 SGHVS, CDR2 FNYEAQ. CDR3 DNA sequence: TGTGCCAGCAGCCTTGGGACAGTCTATAATGAAAAACTGTTTTTT. Translating gives CASSLGTVYNEKLFF.

V and J are TRBV7-2 and TRBJ2-1, with 7 bases lining up with TRBD2. Unmatched junction bases numbered 8, after V lost 4 bases and J lost 2 bases. Germline V CDR1 and CDR2: SGHTA, FQGNSA. The CDR3 totals 16 residues. The CDR3 coding sequence is TGTGCCAGCAGCTCGCTACGGGGAGGGACCTACAATGAGCAGTTCTTC. Its translation is CASSSLRGGTYNEQFF.

This chain uses TRBV29-1 with TRBJ2-6, with a weak D call TRBD1 (6 bases). Germline V CDR1 and CDR2: SQVTM, ANQGSEA. The CDR3 length is 16 residues. V lost 6 bases and J lost 0, with 15 bases in between. The CDR3 bases are TGCAGCGTCAACAGGGTCGACTACTCTGGGGCCAACGTCCTGACTTTC. This translates into CSVNRVDYSGANVLTF. The full variable domain, its missing parts supplied by reference TRBV29-1 and TRBJ2-6, is SAVISQKPSRDICQRGTSLTIQCQVDSQVTMMFWYRQQPGQSLTLIATANQGSEATYESGFVIDKFPISRPNLTFSTLTVSNMSPEDSSIYLCSVNRVDYSGANVLTFGAGSRLTVL.

The chain combines TRBV27 with TRBJ1-2, with D perhaps matching TRBD1 (6 bases). There are 14 residues in the CDR3. CDR1 and CDR2 (germline): MNHEY, SMNVEV (reference sequence). The V end was cut by 6 bases, the J end by 2 bases, with 13 bases between. The CDR3 is CASSPTGTNYGYTF. Here the CDR3 DNA reads TGTGCCAGCAGCCCTACCGGGACAAACTATGGCTACACCTTC.

The rearrangement uses TRBV24-1 and TRBJ1-4; D not resolved. CDR3 length equals 15 residues. V lost 10 bases and J 8 bases, leaving 22 bases between the germline ends. In germline, CDR1 is KGHDR, CDR2 SFDVKD. The CDR3 DNA follows: TGTGCCACGATCAGAGAAGCGCTAGCGGGGGAAAAACTGTTTTTT. Its protein product is CATIREALAGEKLFF.

The chain uses TRBV28 and TRBJ1-5, with TRBD1 matching over 7 bases. The V gene end was trimmed by 7 bases and the J gene end by 5 bases; junction bases not matched to a gene: 8. Germline V gives CDR1 MDHEN, CDR2 SYDVKM. This CDR3 comprises 14 residues. The CDR3 spells CASTGTVDDQPQHF. The CDR3 region has the DNA TGTGCCAGCACCGGGACAGTTGACGATCAGCCCCAGCATTTT.

The chain uses TRBV6-5 and TRBJ2-7; 7 bases map to TRBD1. Trimming at V came to 7 bases and at J to 5 bases, leaving 8 bases not matched to a gene. The length of the CDR3 is 13 residues. Germline V gene data show CDR1 as MNHEY and CDR2 as SVGAGI. The CDR3 protein is CASTLTGTHEQYF. The CDR3 DNA sequence: TGTGCCAGCACCTTGACAGGGACGCACGAGCAGTACTTC.

This chain joins TRBV9 and TRBJ2-1; 8 bases map to TRBD2. This CDR3 comprises 15 residues. Trimming took 0 bases from V and 7 from J; bases not matched to a gene: 6. The germline gives CDR1 SGDLS, CDR2 YYNGEE. CDR3: CASSVAGGIRNEQFF. The CDR3 nucleotides are TGTGCCAGCAGCGTAGCGGGAGGGATAAGGAATGAGCAGTTCTTC.

The gene calls are TRBV4-3 and TRBJ2-2; 7 bases are a match to TRBD2. CDR1 and CDR2 (germline): LGHNA, YSLEER. The trim removed 3 bases at V and 4 bases at J, leaving 2 bases unmatched. The CDR3 has 14 residues. The CDR3 nucleotides are TGCGCCAGCAGCCAGGGCGGGAGCACCGGGGAGCTGTTTTTT. Translated, it gives CASSQGGSTGELFF.

This clone appeared once. Additional DNA sequences in this sample encode the identical CDR3. This chain connects TRBV2 to TRBJ1-4, with no clear D. The CDR3 spans 15 residues. Germline V gives CDR1 SNHLY, CDR2 FYNNEI. The V and J ends lost 3 bases and 2 bases respectively, with 10 bases between them. The CDR3 region has the DNA TGTGCCAGCAGTGAGCTCGCGGGGACTAATGAAAAACTGTTTTTT. Its translation: CASSELAGTNEKLFF. The full variable domain, with the rest looked up from reference TRBV2 and TRBJ1-4, is EPEVTQTPSHQVTQMGQEVILRCVPISNHLYFYWYRQILGQKVEFLVSFYNNEISEKSEIFDDQFSVERPDGSNFTLKIRSTKLEDSAMYFCASSELAGTNEKLFFGSGTQLSVL.

This chain's CDR3 is CASSALALGQGPSGAFF. In nucleotides, the CDR3 is TGTGCCAGCAGCGCATTAGCTCTGGGACAGGGTCCCTCTGGGGCTTTCTTT. The chain combines TRBV9 with TRBJ1-1; 9 positions agree with TRBD1. The V segment lost 3 bases and the J segment 11 bases; nucleotides outside the gene matches: 20. CDR3 length: 17 residues. Looked up from germline, CDR1 is SGDLS and CDR2 is YYNGEE.

This chain uses TRBV30 with TRBJ1-2; D perhaps matches TRBD1 (5 bases). V lost 2 bases and J 3 bases, leaving 10 bases between the germline ends. The CDR3 sequence is 13 residues long. Germline-derived CDR1 and CDR2 are GTSNPN and SVGIG (reference sequence). In nucleotides, the CDR3 is TGTGCCTGGAGTCTCAGGGCGGACTATGGCTACACCTTC. Amino acids: CAWSLRADYGYTF.

This chain links TRBV15 with TRBJ1-2, with 9 bases matching TRBD1. The J segment lost 4 bases and the V segment lost 7 bases, leaving 10 bases of the junction unmatched. In germline, CDR1 is LNHNV, CDR2 YYDKDF (reference sequence). This CDR3 contains 15 residues. CDR3 nucleotides: TGTGCCACCACGGTAACACCGGGACAGGGCTATGGCTACACCTTC. It encodes CATTVTPGQGYGYTF.

This clone was observed many times. This chain connects TRBV29-1 to TRBJ1-1; the match to TRBD1 covers 9 bases. CDR3 length: 12 residues. V was pared by 7 bases and J by 10 bases, with 10 bases of the junction left unmatched. The germline gives CDR1 SQVTM, CDR2 ANQGSEA. The CDR3 nucleotides read TGCAGCGCCGCACAGGGGGCAGGACGAGCTTTCTTT. It specifies CSAAQGAGRAFF.

This clone was seen more than once but under ten times. DNA of the CDR3: TGTGCCAGCAGACCGGGACTAGCGAGAAGCACAGATACGCAGTATTTT. This encodes CASRPGLARSTDTQYF. V and J are TRBV7-3 and TRBJ2-3, with 10 bases aligning to TRBD2. J lost 0 bases, V lost 6 bases, and 6 bases had no gene match. Germline CDR1 is SGHTA and CDR2 is FQGTGA. The CDR3 is made up of 16 amino acids.

The rearrangement uses TRBV3-1 (or the pseudogene TRBV3-2) and TRBJ1-5; D unresolved. Germline CDR1 LGHDT, CDR2 YNNKEL (reference sequence). The V and J ends lost 0 bases and 7 bases respectively, with 10 bases between them. This CDR3 region has 14 residues. The CDR3 nucleotides are TGTGCCAGCAGCCAAGACGGGGATCAACAGCCCCAGCATTTT. Translation gives CASSQDGDQQPQHF.

CDR3 nucleotides: TGTGCCAGCAGTCCCCGGACAGGGTCGGCGGGGGAGCTGTTTTTT. Its protein product is CASSPRTGSAGELFF. This chain joins TRBV28 and TRBJ2-2; 8 nucleotides agree with TRBD1. Germline V gene sequence: CDR1 MDHEN, CDR2 SYDVKM. After removal of 5 bases from V and 8 bases from J, the junction contained 10 bases not matched to a gene. CDR3 length: 15 residues.

The V gene is TRBV15, the J gene TRBJ2-1; 9 bases map to TRBD2. CDR1 LNHNV and CDR2 YYDKDF come from the germline V gene (reference sequence). The CDR3 is 16 amino acids. J was trimmed by 2 bases and V by 0 bases; bases with no gene match: 2. DNA for the CDR3: TGTGCCACCAGCAGAGATCCTAGCGGGACCTACAATGAGCAGTTCTTC. Its protein is CATSRDPSGTYNEQFF. Based on the CDR3 plus reference TRBV15 and TRBJ2-1, the full variable domain is DAMVIQNPRYQVTQFGKPVTLSCSQTLNHNVMYWYQQKSSQAPKLLFHYYDKDFNNEADTPDNFQSRRPNTSFCFLDIRSPGLGDTAMYLCATSRDPSGTYNEQFFGPGTRLTVL.

The chain employs TRBV7-3 and TRBJ2-3, with D tentatively TRBD1 (6 bases). The germline V gene encodes CDR1 SGHTA and CDR2 FQGTGA. This CDR3 has 16 residues. V was cut by 5 bases and J by 2 bases, with 17 bases left in between. This CDR3 reads CASSLDYRADTDTQYF. CDR3 nucleotide sequence: TGTGCCAGCAGCCTCGACTACAGGGCTGACACAGATACGCAGTATTTT.